These 21 T cell receptor beta chains were all obtained from the same sample, sequenced in a study of cytomegalovirus exposure and HLA in healthy donors. Use of 60 Vbeta and 13 Jbeta primers characterized the PCR. Sequencing was performed with immunoSEQ multiplex PCR; in TCRdb, only in-frame clones are kept and a portion is missing. The sample has approximately 160,000 clones, roughly 80% seen once. The material sequenced was PBMCs. The receptors here all came from a boy under 10 years old in good health and CMV-seronegative.

This clone was seen a single time. The genes are TRBV7-9 and TRBJ2-1; D uncertain. Trimming took off 5 bases at V and 10 bases at J, with 21 bases between the two ends. CDR1 is SEHNR, CDR2 FQNEAQ, per germline (reference sequence). The CDR3 length is 15 residues. The CDR3 is CASSPSQVVLREQFF. As DNA, the CDR3 is TGTGCCAGCAGCCCATCGCAGGTAGTTTTGCGAGAGCAGTTCTTC.

V and J are TRBV20-1 and TRBJ2-5; no definite D call. CDR3 length: 11 amino acids. Germline V gene data show CDR1 as DFQATT and CDR2 as SNEGSKA (reference sequence). V lost 2 bases, J lost 5 bases, and 6 bases lay in between. CDR3 residues: CSARTWETQYF. The CDR3 DNA reads TGCAGTGCTAGAACTTGGGAGACCCAGTACTTC.

The V gene is TRBV13, the J gene TRBJ1-2; D is perhaps TRBD1 (5 bases). Germline V gives CDR1 PRHDT, CDR2 FYEKMQ (reference sequence). This CDR3 region has 15 residues. V was clipped by 0 bases and J by 4 bases, with 12 bases between them. The CDR3 DNA sequence: TGTGCCAGCAGCTTAGGACAAGGGGCGCGCTATGGCTACACCTTC. This sequence encodes CASSLGQGARYGYTF.

The chain carries TRBV18 and TRBJ2-1, with 7 nucleotides matching TRBD1. The CDR3 has 17 residues. V lost 2 bases, J lost 3 bases, and 10 bases stayed unmatched. Per the germline V gene, CDR1 is KGHSH and CDR2 is LQKENI. For the CDR3, the DNA is TGTGCCAGCTCACCATATTCTTCCGGGACAGTCTACAATGAGCAGTTCTTC. Translated, it gives CASSPYSSGTVYNEQFF. The full variable domain, rest sourced from reference TRBV18 and TRBJ2-1, is NAGVMQNPRHLVRRRGQEARLRCSPMKGHSHVYWYRQLPEEGLKFMVYLQKENIIDESGMPKERFSAEFPKEGPSILRIQQVVRGDSAAYFCASSPYSSGTVYNEQFFGPGTRLTVL.

This sequence joins TRBV25-1 and TRBJ2-3; 9 bases agree with TRBD1. Germline V lookup: CDR1 MGHDK, CDR2 SYGVNS. The CDR3 spans 16 residues. With V trimmed by 2 bases and J by 1 base, 4 bases remained unmatched. The CDR3 DNA reads TGTGCCAGCAGTGAACTCTGGGACAGGGGCACAGATACGCAGTATTTT. It codes for CASSELWDRGTDTQYF. Full variable domain (remainder filled in from reference TRBV25-1 and TRBJ2-3): EADIYQTPRYLVIGTGKKITLECSQTMGHDKMYWYQQDPGMELHLIHYSYGVNSTEKGDLSSESTVSRIRTEHFPLTLESARPSHTSQYLCASSELWDRGTDTQYFGPGTRLTVL.

The chain is built from TRBV7-9 and TRBJ1-2, with a possible D match to TRBD1 (5 bases). CDR3 length: 12 amino acids. Germline values: CDR1 SEHNR, CDR2 FQNEAQ (reference sequence). V lost 5 bases, J lost 4 bases, and 8 bases lay in between. The CDR3 DNA reads as TGTGCCAGCAGCAGGGGTACCTATGGCTACACCTTC. Protein product: CASSRGTYGYTF.

This clone was seen just once. The chain employs TRBV11-1 and TRBJ2-6, with D possibly being TRBD1 (5 bases). Deletions cut 5 bases from V and 1 base from J, with 6 bases between. Looked up from germline, CDR1 is SGHAT and CDR2 is FQDESV (reference sequence). CDR3 length: 14 residues. DNA for the CDR3: TGTGCCAGCAGCCCAGGGTCTGGGGCCAACGTCCTGACTTTC. Translating gives CASSPGSGANVLTF.

The chain links TRBV6-1 to TRBJ2-1; perhaps TRBD2 as D (7 bases). Trimming removed 2 bases at V and 3 bases at J, with 14 bases between. CDR3 length: 16 amino acids. The germline V gene encodes CDR1 MNHNS and CDR2 SASEGT. For the CDR3, the DNA is TGTGCCAGCAGTGAACATGGGAGGGGGGTCTACAATGAGCAGTTCTTC. It specifies CASSEHGRGVYNEQFF.

J is TRBJ2-3 and V is TRBV10-3; the D is unclear. Germline CDR1 reads ENHRY; CDR2 reads SYGVKD. The CDR3 length is 11 residues. The CDR3 here is CACLSTDTQYF. The CDR3 DNA reads TGTGCTTGTCTCAGCACAGATACGCAGTATTTT.

The V and J genes are TRBV7-8 and TRBJ2-1, with D possibly being TRBD2 (6 bases). The V end lost 2 bases, the J end lost 2 bases, and 16 bases lay between the germline ends. CDR1 SGHVS and CDR2 FQNEAQ come from the germline V gene. This CDR3 is built from 17 residues. The CDR3 sequence is CASSLNHRIAAYNEQFF. The CDR3 nucleotides read TGTGCCAGCAGCTTAAACCACCGAATAGCGGCCTACAATGAGCAGTTCTTC.

About this clone: The junction departs from germline at one end; a sequencing error may be responsible. The rearrangement uses TRBV7-9 and TRBJ2-7; the D gene is possibly TRBD1 (6 bases). Germline CDR1 reads SEHNR; CDR2 reads FQNEAQ (reference sequence). This CDR3 is built from 12 residues. As DNA, the CDR3 is TGTTCCAGCAGCTCTAACAGGGCTGAGCAGTACTTC. Residues: CSSSSNRAEQYF.

This chain uses TRBV27 with TRBJ1-2, with 9 bases that match TRBD1. CDR3 length equals 14 residues. Germline values: CDR1 MNHEY, CDR2 SMNVEV (reference sequence). V lost 8 bases, J lost 2 bases, and 6 bases stayed unmatched. For the CDR3, the DNA is TGTGCCAGCCAACCGGGACAGGGAAACTATGGCTACACCTTC. This codes for CASQPGQGNYGYTF.

This sequence joins TRBV7-2 and TRBJ2-5, with unresolved D. The J call may be in error: the DNA end matches TRBJ2-7 better. Per the germline V gene, CDR1 is SGHTA and CDR2 is FQGNSA. The CDR3 extends over 16 amino acids. The CDR3 coding sequence is TGTGCCAGCAGCTTAGGCCTGAGCGCTCACTCCTACGAGCAGTACTTC. Its translation is CASSLGLSAHSYEQYF.

The chain couples TRBV6-1 to TRBJ1-3, with 8 bases fitting TRBD1. The CDR3 is 14 residues long. Unmatched junction bases numbered 5, after V lost 7 bases and J lost 3 bases. Germline V gene data show CDR1 as MNHNS and CDR2 as SASEGT. The CDR3 region has the DNA TGTGCCAGCACCCAGGGGGCTATTGGAAACACCATATATTTT. Its protein product is CASTQGAIGNTIYF.

The chain links TRBV7-2 to TRBJ1-2, with TRBD1 identical over 11 bases. Unmatched junction bases numbered 4, after V lost 3 bases and J lost 13 bases. In germline, CDR1 is SGHTA, CDR2 FQGNSA. The CDR3 spans 12 residues. The DNA of the CDR3 is TGTGCCAGCAGCTTGTCCGGGACAGGGGGCACCTTC. Protein: CASSLSGTGGTF.

In its sample, this clone was seen a few times. The gene calls are TRBV7-6 and TRBJ2-7; 8 bases map to TRBD1. Trimming removed 1 base from V and 7 bases from J; junction bases left unmatched: 9. Per the germline V gene, CDR1 is SGHVS and CDR2 is FNYEAQ. This CDR3 comprises 15 residues. DNA for the CDR3: TGTGCCAGCAGCTTAGATGGCAGGGGGCATGATGAGCAGTACTTC. This codes for CASSLDGRGHDEQYF. The full variable domain, with the rest looked up from reference TRBV7-6 and TRBJ2-7, is GAGVSQSPRYKVTKRGQDVALRCDPISGHVSLYWYRQALGQGPEFLTYFNYEAQQDKSGLPNDRFSAERPEGSISTLTIQRTEQRDSAMYRCASSLDGRGHDEQYFGPGTRLTVT.

The rearrangement joins TRBV5-1 to TRBJ2-2; 7 positions match TRBD2. This CDR3 contains 16 residues. V was clipped by 6 bases and J by 5 bases; unmatched bases: 13. From germline, CDR1 is SGHRS and CDR2 YFSETQ. The DNA of the CDR3 is TGCGCCAGCAACCCGATGGCGGGAGTTTCTACCGGGGAGCTGTTTTTT. Translated: CASNPMAGVSTGELFF.

V and J are TRBV29-1 and TRBJ1-1; a weak D match, TRBD1 (6 bases). V shed 7 bases and J shed 5 bases, with 17 bases lying between them. This CDR3 is built from 13 residues. Per the germline V gene, CDR1 is SQVTM and CDR2 is ANQGSEA. The CDR3 nucleotides read TGCAGCGGGTCACAGGGTAGTAGTACTGAAGCTTTCTTT. Its protein is CSGSQGSSTEAFF.

This chain connects TRBV10-2 to TRBJ1-3; maybe TRBD1 (5 bases). The CDR3 covers 17 residues. Germline CDR1 and CDR2: WSHSY and SAAADI. Deletions cut 4 bases from V and 4 bases from J, with 20 bases between. The CDR3, as DNA: TGCGCCAGCAGTGTCCATACGGGGGAAGTAACAGGAAACACCATATATTTT. This sequence encodes CASSVHTGEVTGNTIYF.

This chain links TRBV16 with TRBJ2-7, with TRBD2 matching over 7 bases. CDR1 KGHSY and CDR2 FQNENV come from the germline V gene. Trimming at V came to 4 bases and at J to 3 bases, leaving 3 bases not matched to a gene. The CDR3 is made up of 13 amino acids. Here the CDR3 reads CASSPGTNYEQYF. DNA for the CDR3: TGTGCCAGCAGCCCCGGGACTAACTACGAGCAGTACTTC.

The sample holds a few counts of this clone. This rearrangement joins TRBV5-1 to TRBJ1-1; no reliable D call. V dropped 2 bases and J dropped 1 base, with 6 bases sitting between them. CDR1 SGHRS and CDR2 YFSETQ come from the germline V gene. This CDR3 is built from 13 residues. The CDR3: CASSFTSNTEAFF. CDR3 nucleotide sequence: TGCGCCAGCAGCTTCACATCGAACACTGAAGCTTTCTTT.